The source of this T cell receptor (beta chain) is a study of graft-versus-host responses after intestinal transplantation. At the level of the study: All recipients got anti-thymocyte globulin induction, then tacrolimus and steroids for around three years. The study's findings and limits: Allograft clonal ratios (graft-versus-host to host-versus-graft) were high in patients who had graft-donor T cell macrochimerism. Among recipient marrow samples, GvH clones were found; some appeared first in ileum or blood. After transplant, early declines in HvG clones were associated with peak levels of circulating GvH clones.

TCRdb's table, derived via immunoSEQ multiplex PCR, lists solely in-frame clones and lacks some. The table lists some 41,000 clones, roughly 89% of them singletons. Deletions cut 6 bases from V and 2 bases from J, with 11 bases between. CDR3 length: 12 amino acids. CDR1 is SQVTM and CDR2 is ANQGSEA in the germline V gene. Comment on this clone: No antigen is known for it.

V is TRBV29-1 and J is TRBJ2-7; D is ambiguous. Sequenced here: PBMCs, sampled around 320 days after intestinal transplant. This TCR derives from a human patient who received an intestinal transplant, so some T cells may come from the graft donor. In DNA form, the CDR3 reads TGCAGCGTCGCCAACCTAACCTACGAGCAGTACTTC. It codes for CSVANLTYEQYF.